This T cell receptor beta chain was captured in a study of metastatic and nonmetastatic thyroid tumors. On the study more broadly: Repertoire data that came from the blood and tumor or nodule tissue of malignant and benign thyroid patients were compared.

This clone is termed medium-sized. Its antigen is unidentified. This CDR3 has 14 residues. V shed 5 bases and J 5 bases; nucleotides not matched to a gene: 5. Germline CDR1 reads MNHNS; CDR2 reads SASEGT. General study points: As reported, TCR beta diversity in blood and tumor was significantly higher in malignant thyroid tumors than in benign nodules.

No patient had received any treatment before thyroid surgery. Authors' analysis steps: CDR3 differences across clinicopathological groups were used to build a distant-metastasis classifier for papillary thyroid cancer. MiXCR was used by TCRdb to re-call the PCR reads. The V and J calls and clone size come from TCRdb's table, not from the authors' own analysis. The sample has about 20,000 clones, roughly 10% seen once. The sequencing sample was made of blood. This TCR was recovered from a female donor with papillary thyroid cancer or a benign thyroid nodule (not recorded which). Some clones in this sample may be carry-over from other donors' samples. The chain carries TRBV6-1 and TRBJ2-1, with 8 bases that match TRBD2. CDR3 bases: TGTGCCAGCAGTCGGCGGGAGGTTGACAATGAGCAGTTCTTC. It specifies CASSRREVDNEQFF.